The subject of this entry is one T cell receptor (beta chain). Its antigen remains unidentified. CDR1 and CDR2 from the germline V gene are SGHDT and YYEEEE. CDR3 size: 14 residues. Trimming removed 0 bases from V and 3 bases from J, with 10 bases in between. The data were taken from a study of cytomegalovirus exposure and HLA in healthy donors. Whole-study results and caveats: The authors later found most CMV-associated TCR beta chains appeared HLA-restricted. Among donors in an Asian-associated ancestry cluster, a later analysis reportedly found fewer N-insertions than the roughly 700-donor mean. Among the CMV-associated chains, a few were confirmed in vitro as specific for CMV antigens.

Vbeta (60) and Jbeta (13) primers were used in the PCR. Method: immunoSEQ multiplex PCR; TCRdb's copy keeps in-frame clones and lacks some. The table includes roughly 97,000 clones, around 80% detected once. The chain uses TRBV5-6 and TRBJ2-7; D ambiguous. Sequencing input: PBMCs. The source is a woman in her thirties or forties in good health and CMV-seronegative. Here the CDR3 DNA reads TGTGCCAGCAGCTTGGAGCCTCCTTACTACGAGCAGTACTTC. Translation: CASSLEPPYYEQYF.